Shown below are 8 T cell receptor beta chains from a single sample sequenced in a study of blood T cell repertoires in COVID-19 (dated by TCRdb to the early 2020s). The method behind the library was the immunoSEQ multiplex PCR assay. TCRdb retrieved this table from immuneACCESS and kept in-frame rearrangements only. Not all clones are present; in checked studies, unresolved V genes account for under half, and no reason is known for the remainder. The sample has some 400,000 clones on record, approximately 89% of them singletons. About 0.83% of the sample is in the top ten clones. Sequences were obtained from PBMCs or T cells enriched from blood (not recorded which). The source of these receptors is a woman aged 40 to 50 who had been exposed to COVID-19.

The chain employs TRBV5-1 and TRBJ2-1; no clear D. V was clipped by 0 bases and J by 7 bases, with 20 bases between them. The germline gives CDR1 SGHRS, CDR2 YFSETQ. The CDR3 runs 17 residues. CDR3 region: CASSLGPLVTFINEQFF. CDR3 DNA: TGCGCCAGCAGCTTGGGACCTCTAGTCACGTTTATTAATGAGCAGTTCTTC. The full variable domain, its missing parts supplied by reference TRBV5-1 and TRBJ2-1, is KAGVTQTPRYLIKTRGQQVTLSCSPISGHRSVSWYQQTPGQGLQFLFEYFSETQRNKGNFPGRFSGRQFSNSRSEMNVSTLELGDSALYLCASSLGPLVTFINEQFFGPGTRLTVL.

The chain has TRBV28 and TRBJ1-6; D might be TRBD1 (6 bases). CDR3 length equals 15 residues. The germline CDR1 and CDR2 sequences are MDHEN and SYDVKM. The ends were cut back, 2 bases at V and 5 bases at J, with 10 bases in the middle. For the CDR3, the DNA is TGTGCCAGCAGTTTAAGGAACAGGGATAATTCACCCCTCCACTTT. Residues: CASSLRNRDNSPLHF. The complete variable domain, with remaining parts taken from reference TRBV28 and TRBJ1-6, reads DVKVTQSSRYLVKRTGEKVFLECVQDMDHENMFWYRQDPGLGLRLIYFSYDVKMKEKGDIPEGYSVSREKKERFSLILESASTNQTSMYLCASSLRNRDNSPLHFGNGTRLTVT.

The gene calls are TRBV5-1 and TRBJ2-3; 8 bases fit TRBD1. V shed 4 bases, J shed 4 bases, and the junction held 14 bases outside the gene matches. Per germline, CDR1 SGHRS and CDR2 YFSETQ. The CDR3 has 17 residues. The CDR3 nucleotides read TGCGCCAGCAGCAGTACCCTCCAGGGGGCATTCTCAGATACGCAGTATTTT. Its protein product is CASSSTLQGAFSDTQYF. Based on the CDR3 plus reference TRBV5-1 and TRBJ2-3, the full variable domain is KAGVTQTPRYLIKTRGQQVTLSCSPISGHRSVSWYQQTPGQGLQFLFEYFSETQRNKGNFPGRFSGRQFSNSRSEMNVSTLELGDSALYLCASSSTLQGAFSDTQYFGPGTRLTVL.

The V and J genes are TRBV19 and TRBJ1-5; 11 nucleotides line up with TRBD1. Trimming took 5 bases from V and 2 from J; bases not matched to a gene: 2. Germline CDR1 is LNHDA and CDR2 is SQIVND (reference sequence). This CDR3 spans 15 amino acids. The CDR3 DNA reads TGTGCCAGTAGTTGGGGACAGGGGGGCAATCAGCCCCAGCATTTT. It codes for CASSWGQGGNQPQHF.

V and J are TRBV5-1 and TRBJ1-2; unclear D gene. Per the germline V gene, CDR1 is SGHRS and CDR2 is YFSETQ. The CDR3 covers 15 residues. V lost 4 bases to trimming and J lost 0 bases, with 13 bases between them. CDR3 nucleotide sequence: TGCGCCAGCAGCCCCTCTCCCGGGGCTAACTATGGCTACACCTTC. This translates into CASSPSPGANYGYTF.

This chain links TRBV9 with TRBJ2-1; 10 nucleotides line up with TRBD2. CDR3 size: 15 residues. Per germline, CDR1 SGDLS and CDR2 YYNGEE. The V segment lost 3 bases and the J segment 2 bases; nucleotides outside the gene matches: 2. The CDR3 sequence: CASSATSGTYNEQFF. The DNA of the CDR3 is TGTGCCAGCAGCGCAACTAGCGGGACCTACAATGAGCAGTTCTTC. The full variable domain, in which reference TRBV9 and TRBJ2-1 provide the parts outside the CDR3, is DSGVTQTPKHLITATGQRVTLRCSPRSGDLSVYWYQQSLDQGLQFLIQYYNGEERAKGNILERFSAQQFPDLHSELNLSSLELGDSALYFCASSATSGTYNEQFFGPGTRLTVL.

The chain is built from TRBV18 and TRBJ2-7, with D possibly matching TRBD2 (5 bases). The germline V and J ends were trimmed by 3 bases and 7 bases, with 10 bases remaining between them. CDR3 length equals 12 residues. Per the germline V gene, CDR1 is KGHSH and CDR2 is LQKENI. In nucleotides, the CDR3 is TGTGCCAGCTCACCCAACCTAGCTGAGCAGTACTTC. Encoded protein: CASSPNLAEQYF.

The chain recombines TRBV5-6 with TRBJ2-1, with 10 bases identical to TRBD1. Trimming at V came to 3 bases and at J to 7 bases, leaving 10 bases not matched to a gene. The CDR3 extends over 16 amino acids. The germline CDR1 and CDR2 sequences are SGHDT and YYEEEE. For the CDR3, the DNA is TGTGCCAGCAGCTCCTGGACAGGGGGGCTTGGGAATGAGCAGTTCTTC. It specifies CASSSWTGGLGNEQFF. Supplemented by reference TRBV5-6 and TRBJ2-1, the full variable domain reads DAGVTQSPTHLIKTRGQQVTLRCSPKSGHDTVSWYQQALGQGPQFIFQYYEEEERQRGNFPDRFSGHQFPNYSSELNVNALLLGDSALYLCASSSWTGGLGNEQFFGPGTRLTVL.